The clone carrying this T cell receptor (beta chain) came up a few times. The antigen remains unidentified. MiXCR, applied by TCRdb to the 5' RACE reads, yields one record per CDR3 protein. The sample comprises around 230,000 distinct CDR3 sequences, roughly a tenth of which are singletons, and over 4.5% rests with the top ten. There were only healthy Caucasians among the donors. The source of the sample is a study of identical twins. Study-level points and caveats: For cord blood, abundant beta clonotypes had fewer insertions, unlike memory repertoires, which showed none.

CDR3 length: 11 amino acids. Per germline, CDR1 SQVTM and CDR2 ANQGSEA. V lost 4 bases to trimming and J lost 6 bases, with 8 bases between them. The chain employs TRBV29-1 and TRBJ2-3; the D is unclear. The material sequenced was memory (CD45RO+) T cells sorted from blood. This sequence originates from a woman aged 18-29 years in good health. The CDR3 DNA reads TGCAGCGTTGGCACCGAGGATACGCAGTATTTT. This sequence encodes CSVGTEDTQYF.